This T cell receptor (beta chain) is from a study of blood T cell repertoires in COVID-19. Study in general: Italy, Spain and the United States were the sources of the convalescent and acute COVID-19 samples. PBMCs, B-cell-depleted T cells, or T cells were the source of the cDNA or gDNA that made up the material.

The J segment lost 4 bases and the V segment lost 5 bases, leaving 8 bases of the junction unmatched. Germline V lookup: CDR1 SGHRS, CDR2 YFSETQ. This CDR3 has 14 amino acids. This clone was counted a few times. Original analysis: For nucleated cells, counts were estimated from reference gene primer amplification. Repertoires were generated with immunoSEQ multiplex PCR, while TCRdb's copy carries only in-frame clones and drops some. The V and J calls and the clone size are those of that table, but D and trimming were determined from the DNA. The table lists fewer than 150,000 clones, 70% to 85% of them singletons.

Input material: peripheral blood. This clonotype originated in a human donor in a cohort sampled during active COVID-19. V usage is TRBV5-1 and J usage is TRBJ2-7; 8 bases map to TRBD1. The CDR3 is CASRPGTGQYEQYF. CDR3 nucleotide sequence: TGCGCCAGCAGACCCGGGACAGGCCAGTACGAGCAGTACTTC.